This T cell receptor beta chain was documented in a study of blood T cell repertoires in COVID-19. In the authors' methods: Amplification with reference gene primers provided the estimates of nucleated cell counts. Repertoires were generated with immunoSEQ multiplex PCR, while TCRdb's copy carries only in-frame clones and drops some. V and J calls and clone size are as listed in that table; D and trimming were resolved from the DNA. The data show more than 110,000 clones, roughly 75% seen once. The study drew participants aged roughly 18 to 95 years from approximately 23 US areas. With V trimmed by 7 bases and J by 6 bases, 8 bases remained unmatched. Germline V lookup: CDR1 MNHEY, CDR2 SVGAGI. This CDR3 contains 13 residues.

The clonotype was recovered from a woman aged 50 to 60 who had recovered from COVID-19. Material: PBMCs or T cells enriched from blood (not recorded which). This sequence joins TRBV6-5 and TRBJ1-2, with 7 bases lining up with TRBD1. CDR3 amino acids: CASISTGSNGYTF. In DNA form, the CDR3 reads TGTGCCAGCATATCGACAGGGTCGAATGGCTACACCTTC.